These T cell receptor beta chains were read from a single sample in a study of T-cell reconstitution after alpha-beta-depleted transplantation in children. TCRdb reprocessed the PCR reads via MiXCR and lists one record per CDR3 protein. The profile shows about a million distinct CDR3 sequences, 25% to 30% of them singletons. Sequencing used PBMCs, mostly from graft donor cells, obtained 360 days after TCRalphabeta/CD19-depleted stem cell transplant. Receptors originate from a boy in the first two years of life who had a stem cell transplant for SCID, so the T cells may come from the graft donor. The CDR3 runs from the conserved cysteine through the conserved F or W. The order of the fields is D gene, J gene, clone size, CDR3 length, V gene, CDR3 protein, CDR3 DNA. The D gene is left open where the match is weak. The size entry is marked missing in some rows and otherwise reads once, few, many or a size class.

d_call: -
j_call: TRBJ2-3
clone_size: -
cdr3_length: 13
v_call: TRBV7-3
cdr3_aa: CASSEEVADTQYF
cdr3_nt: TGTGCCAGCAGCGAAGAGGTTGCAGATACGCAGTATTTT

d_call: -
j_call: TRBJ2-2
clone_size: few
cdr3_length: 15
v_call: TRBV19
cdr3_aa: CASTPRADNTGELFF
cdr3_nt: TGTGCCAGTACCCCAAGGGCGGACAACACCGGGGAGCTGTTTTTT

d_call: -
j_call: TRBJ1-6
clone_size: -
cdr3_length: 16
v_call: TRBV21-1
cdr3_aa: CASSKVGGGDNSPLHF
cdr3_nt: TGTGCCAGCAGCAAGGTTGGGGGTGGTGATAATTCACCCCTCCACTTT

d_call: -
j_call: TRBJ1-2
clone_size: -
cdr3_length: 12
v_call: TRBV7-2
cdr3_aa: CASSLAGQGYTF
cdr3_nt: TGTGCCAGCAGCTTAGCAGGGCAGGGCTACACCTTC

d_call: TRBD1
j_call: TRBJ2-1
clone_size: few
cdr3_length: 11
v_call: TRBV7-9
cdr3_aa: CASSLTGQGFF
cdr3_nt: TGTGCCAGCAGCTTAACGGGACAGGGCTTCTTC

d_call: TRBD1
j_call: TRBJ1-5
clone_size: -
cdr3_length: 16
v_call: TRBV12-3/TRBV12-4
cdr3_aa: CASSLRQGVGNQPQHF
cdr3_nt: TGTGCCAGCAGTTTAAGGCAGGGGGTTGGTAATCAGCCCCAGCATTTT

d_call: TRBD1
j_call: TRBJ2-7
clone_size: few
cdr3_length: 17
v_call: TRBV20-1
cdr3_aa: CSATRQGAGLTPYEQYF
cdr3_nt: TGCAGTGCTACCAGACAGGGGGCTGGCCTTACCCCCTACGAGCAGTACTTC

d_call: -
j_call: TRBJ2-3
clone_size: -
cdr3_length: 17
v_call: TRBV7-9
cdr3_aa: CASSLFPGPVPTDTQYF
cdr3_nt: TGTGCCAGCAGCTTATTTCCGGGGCCAGTACCCACAGATACGCAGTATTTT

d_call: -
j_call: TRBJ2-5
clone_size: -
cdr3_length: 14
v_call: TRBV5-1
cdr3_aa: CASSTGHEEATQYF
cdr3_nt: TGCGCCAGCAGCACTGGACATGAGGAAGCAACCCAGTACTTC

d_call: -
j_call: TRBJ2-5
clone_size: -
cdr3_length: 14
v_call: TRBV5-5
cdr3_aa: CASSRVVVSETQYF
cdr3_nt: TGTGCCAGCAGCCGGGTAGTAGTGTCAGAGACCCAGTACTTC

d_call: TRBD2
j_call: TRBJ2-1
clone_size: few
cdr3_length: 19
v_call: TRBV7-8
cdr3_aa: CASSKLAGGLMVGYNEQFF
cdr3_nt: TGTGCCAGCAGCAAACTAGCGGGGGGCCTTATGGTAGGTTACAATGAGCAGTTCTTC

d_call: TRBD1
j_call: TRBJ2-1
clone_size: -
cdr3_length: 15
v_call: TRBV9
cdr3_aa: CASSTRGQLINEQFF
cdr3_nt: TGTGCCAGCAGCACCCGGGGACAGCTCATCAATGAGCAGTTCTTC

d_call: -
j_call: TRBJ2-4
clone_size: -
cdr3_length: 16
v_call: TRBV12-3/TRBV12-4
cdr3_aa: CASSLRTRLAKNIQYF
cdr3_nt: TGTGCCAGCAGTTTAAGAACTAGACTAGCCAAAAACATTCAGTACTTC

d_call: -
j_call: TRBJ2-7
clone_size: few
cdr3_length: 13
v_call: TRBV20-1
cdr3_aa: CSARTSLVDEQYF
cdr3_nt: TGCAGTGCTAGGACTAGTTTAGTCGACGAGCAGTACTTC

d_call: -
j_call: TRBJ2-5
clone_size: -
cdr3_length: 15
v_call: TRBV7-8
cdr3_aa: CASSLVLPGKETQYF
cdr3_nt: TGTGCCAGCAGCTTAGTGCTACCCGGAAAAGAGACCCAGTACTTC

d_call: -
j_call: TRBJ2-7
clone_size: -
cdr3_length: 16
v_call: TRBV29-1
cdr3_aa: CSVEVPGGPFFREQYF
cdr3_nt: TGCAGCGTTGAAGTCCCCGGAGGACCCTTTTTCCGCGAGCAGTACTTC

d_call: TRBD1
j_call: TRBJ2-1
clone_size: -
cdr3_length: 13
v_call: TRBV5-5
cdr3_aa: CASSYRTGREQFF
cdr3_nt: TGTGCCAGCAGCTACCGGACAGGACGGGAGCAGTTCTTC

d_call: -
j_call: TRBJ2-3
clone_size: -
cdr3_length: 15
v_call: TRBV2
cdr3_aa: CASTRRDTATDTQYF
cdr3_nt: TGTGCCAGCACCAGGCGGGACACCGCCACAGATACGCAGTATTTT

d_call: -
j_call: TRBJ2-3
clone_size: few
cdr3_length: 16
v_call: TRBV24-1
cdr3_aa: CATSPRGAGSTDTQYF
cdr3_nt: TGTGCCACCAGCCCCCGTGGTGCAGGGAGCACAGATACGCAGTATTTT

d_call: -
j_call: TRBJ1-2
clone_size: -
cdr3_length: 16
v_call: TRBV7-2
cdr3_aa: CASSLRETGSHYGYTF
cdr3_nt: TGTGCCAGCAGCCTCCGGGAAACAGGTTCTCACTATGGCTACACCTTC

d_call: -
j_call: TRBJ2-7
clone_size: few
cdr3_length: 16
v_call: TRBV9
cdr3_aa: CASSVGTAGDEYEQYF
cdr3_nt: TGTGCCAGCAGCGTTGGGACGGCCGGGGACGAATACGAGCAGTACTTC

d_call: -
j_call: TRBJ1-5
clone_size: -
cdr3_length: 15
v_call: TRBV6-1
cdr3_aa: CASSRGAGSNHPQHF
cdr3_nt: TGTGCCAGCAGTAGAGGGGCAGGGAGCAATCATCCCCAGCATTTT

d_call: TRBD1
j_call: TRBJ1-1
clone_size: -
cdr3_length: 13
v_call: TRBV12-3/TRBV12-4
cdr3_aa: CASSLDNRGEAFF
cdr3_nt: TGTGCCAGCAGTTTAGACAACAGGGGTGAAGCTTTCTTT

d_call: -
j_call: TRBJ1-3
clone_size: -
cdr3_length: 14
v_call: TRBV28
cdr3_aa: CASTHPSSGNTIYF
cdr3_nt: TGTGCCAGCACCCATCCTAGCTCTGGAAACACCATATATTTT

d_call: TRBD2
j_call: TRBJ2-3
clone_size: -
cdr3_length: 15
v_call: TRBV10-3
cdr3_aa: CAIRPSGGNTDTQYF
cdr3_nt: TGTGCCATCAGGCCTAGCGGGGGAAACACAGATACGCAGTATTTT

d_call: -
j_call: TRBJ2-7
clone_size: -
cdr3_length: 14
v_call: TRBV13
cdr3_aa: CASSPPGLIYEQYF
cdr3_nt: TGTGCCAGCAGCCCGCCGGGGCTGATCTACGAGCAGTACTTC

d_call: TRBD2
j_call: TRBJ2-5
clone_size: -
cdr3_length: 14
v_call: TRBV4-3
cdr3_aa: CASSQGSGAETQYF
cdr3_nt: TGCGCCAGCAGCCAAGGGAGCGGGGCCGAGACCCAGTACTTC

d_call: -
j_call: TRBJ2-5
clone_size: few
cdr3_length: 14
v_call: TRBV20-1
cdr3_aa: CSASDPRLEGTQYF
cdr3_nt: TGCAGTGCTAGTGATCCGAGACTAGAAGGGACCCAGTACTTC

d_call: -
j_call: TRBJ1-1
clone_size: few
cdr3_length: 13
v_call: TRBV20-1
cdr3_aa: CSAQKGMNTEAFF
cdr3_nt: TGCAGTGCCCAAAAGGGGATGAACACTGAAGCTTTCTTT